This TCR beta chain was retrieved from a study of blood T cell repertoires in COVID-19. The wider study: Samples representing acute and convalescent COVID-19 were sourced from the United States, Italy and Spain. Sample material is recorded as cDNA or gDNA derived from T cells, B-cell-depleted T cells, or PBMCs.

Per the original data handling: Counts of nucleated cells, estimated from reference gene primer amplification, were obtained. Using immunoSEQ multiplex PCR, the repertoire was profiled, and TCRdb retains in-frame clones only, with some absent. V and J calls and clone size are copied from that table; D and trimming were computed from the DNA. The sample includes nearly 110,000 clones, about 80% of them seen just once. Trimming removed 2 bases from V and 4 bases from J; junction bases left unmatched: 1. CDR3 size: 14 residues. The V gene's germline CDR1 is LGHDT and CDR2 YNNKEL (reference sequence). The source is a man between 65 and 85 years old with acute or convalescent COVID-19. The chain combines TRBV3-1 (or the pseudogene TRBV3-2) with TRBJ1-2; TRBD1 matches at 10 bases. Sequenced input: peripheral blood. The CDR3 DNA sequence: TGTGCCAGCAGCCAAAGGACAGGGGGCTATGGCTACACCTTC. It is translated as CASSQRTGGYGYTF.